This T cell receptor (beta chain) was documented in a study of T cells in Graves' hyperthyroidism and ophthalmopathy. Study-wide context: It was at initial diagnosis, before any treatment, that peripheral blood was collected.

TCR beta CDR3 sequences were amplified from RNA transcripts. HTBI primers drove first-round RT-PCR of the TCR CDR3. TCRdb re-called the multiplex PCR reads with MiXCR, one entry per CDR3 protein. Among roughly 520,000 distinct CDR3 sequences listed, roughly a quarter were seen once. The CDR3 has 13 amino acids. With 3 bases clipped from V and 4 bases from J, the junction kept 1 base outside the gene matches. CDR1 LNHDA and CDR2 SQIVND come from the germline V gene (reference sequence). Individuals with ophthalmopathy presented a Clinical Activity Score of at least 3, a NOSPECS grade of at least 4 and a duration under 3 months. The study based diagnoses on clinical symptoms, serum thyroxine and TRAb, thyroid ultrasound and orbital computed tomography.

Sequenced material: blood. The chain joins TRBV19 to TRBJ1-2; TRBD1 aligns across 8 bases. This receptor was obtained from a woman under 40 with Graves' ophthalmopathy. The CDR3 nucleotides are TGTGCCAGTAGTATGGGGACAGGCTATGGCTACACCTTC. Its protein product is CASSMGTGYGYTF.